One and the same sample provided the 14 T cell receptor beta chains below, sequenced in a study of blood T cells in healthy people across ages. Then a second PCR, running roughly 6 to 11 cycles, was carried out with a sample-barcoded 5' primer and a J-beta primer mix. TCRdb fed the 5' RACE reads into MiXCR, producing one record per CDR3 protein. The repertoire includes about a million distinct CDR3 sequences, roughly 52% of them detected once, and roughly 13% sits in the top ten. The sequencing sample was made of blood. These receptors came from a man aged 30 to 45 in good health.

This clonotype was detected many times. V is TRBV28 and J is TRBJ1-1; TRBD1 is a possible D gene (5 bases). Per germline, CDR1 MDHEN and CDR2 SYDVKM. The CDR3 is made up of 11 amino acids. V was shortened by 6 bases and J by 8 bases, with 10 bases between the two germline ends. The CDR3 DNA reads as TGTGCCAGCAGACTTCAGGGCGAAGCTTTCTTT. The encoded protein is CASRLQGEAFF.

This clonotype has a count of ten or more. This sequence joins TRBV7-3 and TRBJ2-1, with 8 nucleotides matching TRBD1. The ends lost 6 bases at V and 0 bases at J; junction bases unmatched: 4. The CDR3 covers 15 residues. The germline V gene encodes CDR1 SGHTA and CDR2 FQGTGA. The DNA of the CDR3 is TGTGCCAGCAGTTACACAGGGGGCTCCTACAATGAGCAGTTCTTC. Its protein product is CASSYTGGSYNEQFF.

Many counts were recorded for this clonotype. This chain connects TRBV4-3 to TRBJ2-5; D unresolved. Germline CDR1 is LGHNA and CDR2 is YSLEER. V lost 0 bases, J lost 2 bases, and 10 bases lay in between. The length of the CDR3 is 15 residues. DNA of the CDR3: TGCGCCAGCAGCCAAGATAGGATAGGGCAAGAGACCCAGTACTTC. Residues: CASSQDRIGQETQYF.

The V and J genes are TRBV20-1 and TRBJ2-3; D not certain. The CDR3 consists of 14 residues. The V gene lost 7 bases and the J gene lost 0 bases, with 14 bases spanning the gap. Germline loops: CDR1 DFQATT, CDR2 SNEGSKA (reference sequence). This chain's CDR3 is CSVKIPGSTDTQYF. Written as DNA, the CDR3 is TGCAGTGTTAAGATCCCGGGCAGCACAGATACGCAGTATTTT.

The chain carries TRBV19 and TRBJ1-2; no reliable D call. The length of the CDR3 is 14 residues. Per the germline V gene, CDR1 is LNHDA and CDR2 is SQIVND (reference sequence). Trimming pared 3 bases from V and 2 bases from J, leaving 10 bases between. CDR3 sequence: CASSMGWRNYGYTF. CDR3 bases: TGTGCCAGTAGTATGGGTTGGAGGAACTATGGCTACACCTTC.

On this clonotype itself: The germline gene is not matched at one end of the junction; a read error may be the cause. The chain recombines TRBV20-1 with TRBJ2-1, with D perhaps being TRBD1 or TRBD2 (5 bases each). Germline CDR1 DFQATT, CDR2 SNEGSKA (reference sequence). The CDR3 loop spans 15 amino acids. The CDR3 sequence is CSAGDSRGIHNEQFF. The CDR3 region has the DNA TGCAGTGCTGGAGATTCGAGGGGTATTCACAATGAGCAGTTCTTC.

This clonotype was observed a few times. The gene calls are TRBV6-4 and TRBJ2-1; D is undetermined. V shed 3 bases and J shed 5 bases, with 8 bases lying between them. Germline assignment: CDR1 MRHNA and CDR2 SNTAGT. CDR3 length equals 13 residues. CDR3 in DNA: TGTGCCAGCAGTGAGGTTAGGGACAATGAGCAGTTCTTC. This codes for CASSEVRDNEQFF.

The chain carries TRBV1 and TRBJ1-3; the D segment call TRBD1 is taken from the table without a DNA check. TRBV1 is a recognized pseudogene. The CDR3 extends over 14 amino acids. The CDR3 spells CTSSHHTGENTIYF. The CDR3 DNA reads as TGCACCAGCAGCCATCACACAGGGGAGAACACCATATATTTT.

The chain uses TRBV9 and TRBJ1-1, with TRBD1 as a possible D gene (6 bases). The CDR3 is made up of 18 amino acids. The germline V gene encodes CDR1 SGDLS and CDR2 YYNGEE. V was trimmed by 0 bases and J by 0 bases, leaving 18 bases between them. CDR3: CASSVGTTGHRVNTEAFF. CDR3 DNA sequence: TGTGCCAGCAGCGTAGGGACAACGGGACATCGGGTGAACACTGAAGCTTTCTTT.

About this clonotype: Germline and junction disagree at one end, which may indicate a read error. The V call is TRBV4-1, the J call TRBJ2-1; D is perhaps TRBD1 (5 bases). Germline assignment: CDR1 MGHRA and CDR2 YSYEKL. This CDR3 is built from 18 residues. The CDR3: CASSQEALVGVEYNEQFF. CDR3 DNA sequence: TGTGCCAGCAGCCAAGAGGCATTAGTAGGGGTCGAATACAATGAGCAGTTCTTC.

The gene calls are TRBV3-1 and TRBJ2-1; no clear D. This CDR3 spans 12 amino acids. Per the germline V gene, CDR1 is LGHDT and CDR2 is YNNKEL (reference sequence). Trimming pared 4 bases from V and 15 bases from J, leaving 16 bases between. CDR3 region: CASSRDSRYLFF. CDR3 DNA sequence: TGTGCCAGCAGCCGGGATAGTCGGTATCTGTTCTTC.

This chain uses TRBV4-2 with TRBJ2-1; the D gene could be TRBD1 or TRBD2 (5 bases each). V lost 0 bases and J lost 9, with 12 bases in between. This CDR3 is built from 14 residues. In germline, CDR1 is LGHNA, CDR2 YNFKEQ. The CDR3 sequence: CASSQDAAGTEQFF. CDR3 sequence (DNA): TGTGCCAGCAGCCAAGATGCTGCCGGGACTGAGCAGTTCTTC.

The chain has TRBV6-5 and TRBJ1-2, with 7 nucleotides matching TRBD1. V lost 0 bases and J lost 3; bases outside the gene matches: 7. Germline V gives CDR1 MNHEY, CDR2 SVGAGI. The CDR3 consists of 16 residues. CDR3 sequence: CASSYSVGGGHYGYTF. CDR3 DNA: TGTGCCAGCAGTTACTCGGTGGGAGGGGGCCACTATGGCTACACCTTC.

V is TRBV5-6 and J is TRBJ2-3; no firm D call. The V end was cut by 6 bases, the J end by 6 bases, with 14 bases between. CDR1 is SGHDT and CDR2 is YYEEEE in the germline V gene. The CDR3 has 13 amino acids. In nucleotides, the CDR3 is TGTGCCAGCACCTCAACCTCCTCGGATACGCAGTATTTT. It is translated as CASTSTSSDTQYF.